This passage covers 8 T cell receptor beta chains from one sample sequenced in a study of blood T cell repertoires in COVID-19. Data came from immunoSEQ multiplex PCR; TCRdb stores just in-frame clones and leaves some out. Seen here are about 190,000 clones, around 85% observed once, and the top ten hold around 1.2%. The sequencing sample was made of peripheral blood. All receptors derive from a young man with acute or convalescent COVID-19.

This clone was seen only once. The J gene is TRBJ2-3, the V gene TRBV4-1; 9 nucleotides agree with TRBD2. Germline CDR1 reads MGHRA; CDR2 reads YSYEKL. This CDR3 spans 17 amino acids. Trimming at V came to 1 base and at J to 2 bases, leaving 7 bases not matched to a gene. The CDR3 spells CASSQARLAALTDTQYF. Here the CDR3 DNA reads TGCGCCAGCAGCCAAGCTCGACTAGCGGCTCTCACAGATACGCAGTATTTT.

To note about this clone: Other DNA sequences from this sample encode an identical CDR3 as well. This sequence joins TRBV3-1 (or the pseudogene TRBV3-2) and TRBJ2-3; 9 bases align to TRBD1. This CDR3 comprises 15 residues. V shed 4 bases, J shed 5 bases, and the junction held 7 bases outside the gene matches. Germline values: CDR1 LGHDT, CDR2 YNNKEL (reference sequence). CDR3 bases: TGTGCCAGCAGCCCTCGGGACAGGGAAAGAGATACGCAGTATTTT. Its translation: CASSPRDRERDTQYF.

The gene calls are TRBV27 and TRBJ1-6; D may be TRBD1 (5 bases). Germline V gene sequence: CDR1 MNHEY, CDR2 SMNVEV (reference sequence). Trimming pared 3 bases from V and 13 bases from J, leaving 19 bases between. The CDR3 covers 15 residues. The CDR3 region is CASSFRDRGFSPLHF. The CDR3 DNA sequence: TGTGCCAGCAGTTTCCGGGACCGGGGGTTCTCGCCCCTCCACTTT.

V and J are TRBV12-3 or TRBV12-4 and TRBJ1-3; no clear D gene. The CDR3 runs to 13 residues. Trimming removed 8 bases at V and 1 base at J, with 9 bases between. The CDR3 sequence is CASRRDSGNTIYF. The CDR3 DNA reads TGTGCCAGCCGCCGGGATTCTGGAAACACCATATATTTT.

This chain's CDR3 is CATSDSRVSSYNEQFF. As DNA, the CDR3 is TGTGCCACCAGTGATTCCAGGGTAAGCTCCTACAATGAGCAGTTCTTC. The chain links TRBV24-1 to TRBJ2-1, with D possibly being TRBD1 (5 bases). CDR3 size: 16 residues. The germline V gene encodes CDR1 KGHDR and CDR2 SFDVKD. Trimming took off 2 bases at V and 0 bases at J, with 10 bases between the two ends.

Written as DNA, the CDR3 is TGTGCCTGGAACAGGGACCTCTCCTACGAGCAGTACTTC. Its protein is CAWNRDLSYEQYF. The rearrangement links TRBV30 to TRBJ2-7, with D perhaps TRBD1 (6 bases). This CDR3 has 13 amino acids. Trimming pared 4 bases from V and 0 bases from J, leaving 10 bases between. CDR1 is GTSNPN and CDR2 is SVGIG in the germline V gene (reference sequence). Supplemented by reference TRBV30 and TRBJ2-7, the full variable domain reads SQTIHQWPATLVQPVGSPLSLECTVEGTSNPNLYWYRQAAGRGLQLLFYSVGIGQISSEVPQNLSASRPQDRQFILSSKKLLLSDSGFYLCAWNRDLSYEQYFGPGTRLTVT.

V and J are TRBV12-2 and TRBJ2-4; whether TRBD2, the table's D call, matches the DNA was not checked. TRBV12-2 is described as a pseudogene. The CDR3 contains 24 residues. CDR3 coding DNA: TGTGCAAGTCGCTCCACACCCCTCTTTCCCTCTAGCGGGGGGCTGGCCTTAGCCAAAAACATTCAGTACTTC. It codes for CASRSTPLFPSSGGLALAKNIQYF.

This chain links TRBV27 with TRBJ2-1; D unresolved. Trimming shortened V by 8 bases and J by 6 bases, and 8 bases separated the two germline ends. Germline loops: CDR1 MNHEY, CDR2 SMNVEV (reference sequence). The CDR3 is made up of 11 amino acids. The CDR3 DNA is TGTGCCAGCTCGGCTAGCAATGAGCAGTTCTTC. Encoded protein: CASSASNEQFF.